The TCR beta chain under discussion was sequenced for a study of shared clonotypes between healthy human individuals. Study-wide results and caveats: All-four-donor shared clonotypes had higher generation probabilities than non-shared clonotypes did. Few donors limited the genetic and exposure-history diversity represented.

For sorted subsets, about 0.2 ug DNA per replicate equaled about 30,000 T cell genomes. Method: immunoSEQ multiplex PCR; TCRdb's copy keeps in-frame clones and lacks some. The sample lists over 2 million clones, 90% to 95% seen once, with 0.1% to 0.15% in the top ten. V lost 4 bases to trimming and J lost 4 bases; unmatched junction nucleotides: 16. CDR3 length: 19 residues. CDR1 and CDR2 (germline): SNHLY, FYNNEI. As concerns this clone: The antigen is unknown.

Division of CD4+ cells produced a CD45RA+ naive subset and a CD45RA-negative memory subset. This sequence was found in a man aged 18 to 29 in good health. The V call is TRBV2, the J call TRBJ2-3; TRBD1 agrees at 11 bases. Sequencing used naive CD4+ T cells sorted from blood. Subset noted: CD45RA+ positively selected. CDR3 loop: CASSVSSFLRDRGADTQYF. The CDR3 DNA reads as TGTGCCAGCAGTGTTAGCTCCTTTCTCCGGGACAGGGGGGCAGATACGCAGTATTTT.